These 18 T cell receptor beta chains were all obtained from the same sample, sequenced in a study of cytomegalovirus exposure and HLA in healthy donors. The primer mix had 60 Vbeta and 13 Jbeta primers. Assay used: immunoSEQ multiplex PCR; TCRdb lists only in-frame clones, some missing. Of 85,000 to 100,000 clones in the sample, 55% to 75% are singletons; the top ten hold 2.5% to 3%. Specimen: PBMCs. Receptors were obtained from a man aged 50-59 years in good health and CMV-seronegative.

This sequence joins TRBV11-2 and TRBJ2-7; 13 nucleotides match TRBD2. V was pared by 5 bases and J by 7 bases, with 8 bases of the junction left unmatched. Per germline, CDR1 SGHAT and CDR2 FQNNGV. The CDR3 consists of 15 residues. The CDR3 is CASSPGLAGSLEQYV. The CDR3 nucleotides read TGTGCCAGCAGCCCGGGACTAGCGGGATCATTGGAGCAGTACGTC.

The chain carries TRBV2 and TRBJ2-2; TRBD1 is a possible D gene (7 bases). The CDR3 is 15 residues long. The germline gives CDR1 SNHLY, CDR2 FYNNEI. V gave up 4 bases and J gave up 4 bases, with 13 bases separating them. In DNA form, the CDR3 reads TGTGCCAGCAGTGGCAGACAGGGAGGCACCGGGGAGCTGTTTTTT. This gives the protein CASSGRQGGTGELFF.

The J gene is TRBJ2-5, the V gene TRBV11-3, with 7 bases lining up with TRBD2. V dropped 8 bases and J dropped 3; count of bases not matched to a gene: 3. This CDR3 contains 12 residues. Germline V lookup: CDR1 SGHNT, CDR2 YENEEA. As DNA, the CDR3 is TGTGCCAGCGCTGGGGGGGAAGAGACCCAGTACTTC. It is translated as CASAGGEETQYF.

The chain joins TRBV19 to TRBJ1-6; D gene ambiguous. The CDR3 runs 16 residues. The germline V gene encodes CDR1 LNHDA and CDR2 SQIVND (reference sequence). V was clipped by 4 bases and J by 3 bases, with 13 bases between them. The CDR3 DNA is TGTGCCAGTAGTAGGGCAGGAGGTTACTATAATTCACCCCTCCACTTT. It yields the protein CASSRAGGYYNSPLHF.

This clone was counted between two and nine times. This chain uses TRBV4-2 with TRBJ1-4, with D possibly being TRBD1 (6 bases). The CDR3 length is 16 residues. Per germline, CDR1 LGHNA and CDR2 YNFKEQ. Trimming removed 2 bases at V and 8 bases at J, with 18 bases between. CDR3 in DNA: TGTGCCAGCAGCCAAAGGCCCACAGGGTCCCAAGAAAAACTGTTTTTT. This gives the protein CASSQRPTGSQEKLFF.

This clone was observed a few times. This chain joins TRBV7-9 and TRBJ1-1; 7 bases align to TRBD1. The CDR3 consists of 14 residues. The germline gives CDR1 SEHNR, CDR2 FQNEAQ (reference sequence). Trimming at V came to 4 bases and at J to 1 base, leaving 3 bases not matched to a gene. The CDR3 is CASSYRGENTEAFF. The CDR3 DNA reads TGTGCCAGCAGCTACAGGGGTGAGAACACTGAAGCTTTCTTT.

Only a few counts were recorded for this clone. This chain links TRBV5-1 with TRBJ2-3; TRBD1 agrees at 9 bases. The CDR3 contains 14 residues. Germline lookup yields CDR1 SGHRS and CDR2 YFSETQ. V lost 3 bases to trimming and J lost 4 bases; unmatched junction nucleotides: 3. The CDR3 nucleotides are TGCGCCAGCAGCTACAGGGGGCGCGCAGATACGCAGTATTTT. It translates to CASSYRGRADTQYF.

This chain uses TRBV5-4 with TRBJ1-2; D is possibly TRBD1 (5 bases). The CDR3 covers 15 residues. Germline CDR1 and CDR2: SGHNT and YYREEE (reference sequence). Trimming removed 4 bases at V and 0 bases at J, with 13 bases between. CDR3 in DNA: TGTGCCAGCAGCACTAACAGGCTTGCTAACTATGGCTACACCTTC. The encoded protein is CASSTNRLANYGYTF.

The chain combines TRBV5-1 with TRBJ2-7, with a weak D call TRBD1 (6 bases). Germline CDR1 is SGHRS and CDR2 is YFSETQ. CDR3 length: 16 amino acids. The V and J ends lost 4 bases and 0 bases respectively, with 17 bases between them. CDR3 residues: CASSRGTDLSSYEQYF. The CDR3 DNA follows: TGCGCCAGCAGCAGGGGGACGGATCTTAGCTCCTACGAGCAGTACTTC.

CDR3 loop: CASSLFRGIPFTDTQYF. CDR3 DNA: TGTGCCAGCAGCTTATTTCGGGGGATTCCGTTCACAGATACGCAGTATTTT. The chain couples TRBV7-3 to TRBJ2-3, with D maybe TRBD2 (6 bases). The V end lost 2 bases, the J end lost 2 bases, and 17 bases lay between the germline ends. Germline lookup yields CDR1 SGHTA and CDR2 FQGTGA. The CDR3 loop spans 17 amino acids. The full variable domain, completed using reference TRBV7-3 and TRBJ2-3, is GAGVSQTPSNKVTEKGKYVELRCDPISGHTALYWYRQSLGQGPEFLIYFQGTGAADDSGLPNDRFFAVRPEGSVSTLKIQRTERGDSAVYLCASSLFRGIPFTDTQYFGPGTRLTVL.

This chain joins TRBV9 and TRBJ1-2, with D possibly TRBD1 on 6 matching bases. Trimming removed 3 bases from V and 3 bases from J, with 12 bases in between. The CDR3 is 14 amino acids. Germline V gene data show CDR1 as SGDLS and CDR2 as YYNGEE. The CDR3 coding sequence is TGTGCCAGCAGCGCTCGAGGGGGTTACTATGGCTACACCTTC. It is translated as CASSARGGYYGYTF.

The chain is built from TRBV2 and TRBJ2-4, with a weak D call TRBD2 (6 bases). Germline CDR1 and CDR2: SNHLY and FYNNEI. With 3 bases removed from V and 0 bases from J, the gap between germline ends came to 12 bases. This CDR3 comprises 16 residues. Here the CDR3 reads CASSDLGGVAKNIQYF. The CDR3 bases are TGTGCCAGCAGTGATTTAGGCGGGGTAGCCAAAAACATTCAGTACTTC.

The J gene is TRBJ1-5, the V gene TRBV19; D is unresolved. The V gene lost 5 bases and the J gene lost 7 bases, with 12 bases spanning the gap. CDR1 LNHDA and CDR2 SQIVND come from the germline V gene (reference sequence). This CDR3 is built from 13 residues. CDR3 in amino acids: CASSSTAGQPQHF. In DNA, the CDR3 is TGTGCCAGTAGTTCGACCGCCGGGCAGCCCCAGCATTTT.

The gene calls are TRBV9 and TRBJ2-1; 10 positions match TRBD2. J gave up 5 bases and V 4 bases, and 6 bases lay outside the gene matches. The CDR3 is 15 residues long. Looked up from germline, CDR1 is SGDLS and CDR2 is YYNGEE. CDR3 bases: TGTGCCAGCAGCTCTGGACTAGCGGCTGACAATGAGCAGTTCTTC. The encoded protein is CASSSGLAADNEQFF.

The chain combines TRBV5-6 with TRBJ2-3; D ambiguous. V shed 5 bases and J shed 0 bases, with 13 bases lying between them. Germline-derived CDR1 and CDR2 are SGHDT and YYEEEE. The CDR3 loop spans 15 amino acids. The CDR3 nucleotides are TGTGCCAGCAGGAGACTGGAACGAAGCACAGATACGCAGTATTTT. Protein product: CASRRLERSTDTQYF.

This chain connects TRBV2 to TRBJ2-5; D not resolved. V was cut by 2 bases and J by 4 bases, with 8 bases left in between. The CDR3 has 13 amino acids. CDR1 is SNHLY and CDR2 is FYNNEI in the germline V gene. The CDR3 loop reads CASSEQYRETQYF. The CDR3, as DNA: TGTGCCAGCAGTGAACAGTACAGAGAGACCCAGTACTTC.

This sequence joins TRBV11-3 and TRBJ1-1; D ambiguous. From germline, CDR1 is SGHNT and CDR2 YENEEA. The V end was cut by 5 bases, the J end by 3 bases, with 10 bases between. The CDR3 runs to 13 residues. The CDR3 DNA reads as TGTGCCAGCAGCCCAAGGAGGGACACTGAAGCTTTCTTT. It specifies CASSPRRDTEAFF. The full variable domain, completed using reference TRBV11-3 and TRBJ1-1, is EAGVVQSPRYKIIEKKQPVAFWCNPISGHNTLYWYLQNLGQGPELLIRYENEEAVDDSQLPKDRFSAERLKGVDSTLKIQPAELGDSAVYLCASSPRRDTEAFFGQGTRLTVV.

The CDR3, as DNA: TGTGCCAGCAGCAAATTTCCAGTGGCAGGGCTTGAGCAGTTCTTC. Translated, it gives CASSKFPVAGLEQFF. This rearrangement joins TRBV21-1 to TRBJ2-1; TRBD1 reflects the table's D call only, with no check against the DNA. TRBV21-1 is designated a pseudogene. CDR3 length equals 15 residues.